This T cell receptor (beta chain) originates from a study of blood T cell repertoires in COVID-19. This CDR3 contains 13 residues. Germline V gene sequence: CDR1 SEHNR, CDR2 FQNEAQ (reference sequence). V was trimmed by 5 bases and J by 9 bases, leaving 14 bases between them. Profiling relied on immunoSEQ multiplex PCR, and the TCRdb table lists in-frame clones only, not all of them. The sample lists 200,000 to 250,000 clones, 85% to 90% occurring once. The TCR was taken from a man younger than 45 with COVID-19, enrolled during active disease. The sample taken for sequencing was peripheral blood. The rearrangement joins TRBV7-9 to TRBJ2-1; D is perhaps TRBD2 (5 bases). CDR3 loop: CASSPAAGVEQFF. CDR3 DNA: TGTGCCAGCAGCCCAGCGGCGGGTGTTGAGCAGTTCTTC.